This TCR beta chain was sequenced during a study of blood T cell dynamics during melanoma immunotherapy. Across the study: First-line therapy was either pembrolizumab or nivolumab with ipilimumab for metastatic melanoma. Study conclusions and caveats: Clones driving repertoire changes may be melanoma-specific or general immune activation. Unlike progressors, later disease-control patients had W3 repertoires gaining clonality or diversity.

Here immunoSEQ multiplex PCR was the method, and the copy in TCRdb shows in-frame clones only, minus some. Altogether around 11,000 clones are present, roughly 90% being singletons, with the ten largest covering under 30%. The V and J ends lost 4 bases and 3 bases, in that order; junction bases with no gene match: 2. Germline V gives CDR1 MNHEY, CDR2 SMNVEV (reference sequence). This CDR3 has 14 amino acids. The time point denotes: week 3, after first cycle of checkpoint inhibitor. Sampling occurred pretreatment (T0) and at week 3 (W3), after cycle one of checkpoint blockade. This clone was seen only a few times. Its antigen is currently unknown.

The sequencing used blood, collected from a patient treated with checkpoint blockade. This clonotype was obtained from a human donor with melanoma. V is TRBV27 and J is TRBJ1-2, with 10 nucleotides matching TRBD1. The CDR3 is CASSWGTGDYGYTF. The DNA for the CDR3 is TGTGCCAGCAGTTGGGGGACAGGGGACTATGGCTACACCTTC.